This TCR beta chain was sequenced in a study of cytomegalovirus exposure and HLA in healthy donors. Study-level results: According to a later analysis, most TCR beta chains associated with CMV appeared HLA-restricted.

This clone was picked up one time. What it binds is unknown. PCR used 60 Vbeta primers and 13 Jbeta primers. TCRdb's table, derived via immunoSEQ multiplex PCR, lists solely in-frame clones and lacks some. This sample carries about 140,000 clones, approximately 79% of them seen once, and the ten largest clones take over 8.5%. V gave up 6 bases and J gave up 5 bases, with 11 bases separating them. From germline, CDR1 is DFQATT and CDR2 SNEGSKA (reference sequence). The CDR3 sequence is 11 residues long. V and J are TRBV20-1 and TRBJ2-7; D remains unclear. The source is a woman between 45 and 65 years old in good health and CMV-seropositive. Sequenced input: PBMCs. The CDR3 loop reads CSAARTDEQYF. CDR3 sequence (DNA): TGCAGTGCCGCGCGTACGGACGAGCAGTACTTC.